This entry features one TCR beta chain sequence. Its specificity is unknown. Expressed TCRB transcripts got sequenced, as all isolated RNA was reverse transcribed. The method was immunoSEQ multiplex PCR; TCRdb's version includes in-frame clones alone and lacks a portion of them. The top ten clones hold approximately 0.7% of a sample with around 130,000 clones, around 9% of them seen once. The sample originates from a study of beta chain features in type 1 diabetes. Study-level background: The examined sorted cells totaled about 110 million across samples.

V was shortened by 0 bases and J by 1 base, with 9 bases between the two germline ends. The length of the CDR3 is 15 residues. Per germline, CDR1 LGHNA and CDR2 YSLEER. Broader study findings: A moderate, significant TCRB CDR3 shortening appeared in type 1 diabetes across four CD4+ subsets.

The sequencing input was central memory CD4+ T cells from blood. The chain is built from TRBV4-3 and TRBJ2-5, with D uncertain. This TCR was sampled from a man aged 30 to 39 with type 1 diabetes. The CDR3 DNA reads as TGCGCCAGCAGCCAAGATCTGTCGGTCCAAGAGACCCAGTACTTC. This translates into CASSQDLSVQETQYF.